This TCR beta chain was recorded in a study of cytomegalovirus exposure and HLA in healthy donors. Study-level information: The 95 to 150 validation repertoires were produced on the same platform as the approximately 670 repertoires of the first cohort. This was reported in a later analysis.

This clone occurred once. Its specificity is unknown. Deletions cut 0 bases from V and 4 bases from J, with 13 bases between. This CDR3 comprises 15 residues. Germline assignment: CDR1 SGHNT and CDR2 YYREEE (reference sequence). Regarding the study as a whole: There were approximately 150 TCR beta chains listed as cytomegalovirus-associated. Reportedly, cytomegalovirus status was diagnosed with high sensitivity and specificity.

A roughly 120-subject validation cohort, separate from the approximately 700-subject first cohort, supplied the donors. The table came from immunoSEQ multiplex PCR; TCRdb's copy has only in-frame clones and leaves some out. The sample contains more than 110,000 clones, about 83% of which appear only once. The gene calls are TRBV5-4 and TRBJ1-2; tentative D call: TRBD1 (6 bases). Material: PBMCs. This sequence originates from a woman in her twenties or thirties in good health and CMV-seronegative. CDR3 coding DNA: TGTGCCAGCAGCTTGGTTCTGGGGGCGGGCTATGGCTACACCTTC. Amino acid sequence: CASSLVLGAGYGYTF.